This T cell receptor (beta chain) was profiled in a study of cytomegalovirus exposure and HLA in healthy donors (dated by TCRdb to about 2017). For the wider study: An earlier analysis of about 530 of the donors reported 250 to 350 Gb of sequence data and around 110 million unique TCR beta sequences obtained from about 179 million T cells. Approximately 300 gigabases of sequencing data and tens of millions of unique TCR sequences were included in an early release covering about 620 HLA-typed donors. All discovery cohort repertoires had been generated on a single sequencing platform. A later analysis re-examined previously published TCR beta repertoires from hundreds of donors and added high-resolution HLA genotyping to investigate patterns of TCR occurrence. A handful of DR-DQ haplotypes were treated as single units for association and clustering because of strong linkage in the cohort. To predict cytomegalovirus infection status, the study brought together high-throughput TCR immunosequencing, statistical association of individual TCRs with disease status, and machine learning. Typing coverage differed by locus: A, B, C, DRB1 and DQB1 were typed in roughly 620-630 donors, DQA1 in 522, DPA1 in 600 to 610, and DPB1 in approximately 450. Donor age, sex, ethnicity and CMV serostatus were collected together with the repertoire data. On average, around 200,000 unique TCR beta nucleotide sequences were sequenced per donor among roughly 430 genotyped donors of the cohort, with 15% to 20% of those sequences being non-productive. In an earlier analysis of several hundred of the donors, high-throughput TCR beta sequencing was used to judge whether each TCR beta V gene segment behaved as functional or pseudogenic. In addition to the first cohort of 666 subjects, a separate validation cohort of approximately 130 different subjects was used. Using immunosequencing, the study profiled T cell repertoires from around 680 subjects and related those repertoires to cytomegalovirus serostatus. In a later genetic analysis, genome-wide SNP genotypes for about 55% of the roughly 700 donors were used, and that subset was treated as a discovery cohort. HLA typing included class I and class II loci at four-digit resolution. Of the roughly 410 genotyped donors, 80% to 90% were placed in the genetic ancestry cluster associated with self-reported Caucasian donors. In the later analysis, no new phenotypic data were used to find candidate immune exposures; instead, reliance was placed on TCR beta sequences and their occurrence across donors. The study aimed to test whether signatures of past pathogen exposure could be identified by cataloging public T cell receptors. The full study reports these points: When HLA alleles, especially DR and DQ, strongly co-occurred, attributing TCR associations to individual alleles was difficult. Specific HLA alleles were associated with 16,951 TCR beta sequences at a false discovery rate of 0.05 in a later analysis. A further reported finding was that TCR beta sequences accurately predicted the HLA-A and HLA-B alleles for most subjects in the first cohort. Because counts were too low, roughly 17 rarely observed V segments, including chromosome 9 orphons, were left out of the earlier analysis of approximately 580 of the donors. In both the original and validation cohorts, the classifier was reported to diagnose cytomegalovirus status with high specificity and sensitivity. A few of the identified cytomegalovirus-associated TCR beta chains were confirmed in vitro to be specific for cytomegalovirus antigens. Correlated functional status among segregating V segments might be attributable to linkage disequilibrium, but an unknown experimental factor could not be ruled out. An association between a missense DCLRE1C variant and V-gene and J-gene trimming of TCR beta chains was found in a later genetic analysis and replicated in an independent cohort. While some public TCRs were present in many individuals, most TCR sequences turned up only very rarely across donors. A later analysis found that TCR association rates varied across HLA loci, with DRB1 alleles showing the most associated TCRs and HLA-C alleles the fewest. In an earlier analysis of around 600 of the donors, most TCR beta V segments appeared in productive rearrangements about 90% or about 30% of the time, broadly matching IMGT annotations. In a later analysis, most CMV-associated TCR beta chains were found to appear HLA-restricted, with HLA associations seemingly driven largely by CMV exposure. The sequencing pipeline was judged likely to have produced a cluster of highly shared sequence variants as a technical artifact. Compared with the roughly 710-donor mean, donors in an Asian-associated ancestry cluster had fewer N-insertions in productive TCRs, according to a later genetic analysis. Because HLA typing was unavailable for some donors at each locus, only the typed subset was used in association tests. It was suggested by the authors that the approach could potentially be generalized to other disease states and immunological phenotypes. The presence/absence analyses assumed that sequencing depth was roughly uniform across donors, and that assumption may not be true. Only TCR beta chains were sequenced in this cohort, and the absence of alpha or paired-chain data limited detectable features. Some IMGT-functional V segments, including TRBV6-2 and TRBV6-3, could not be distinguished by the 87-base-pair reads and were therefore excluded. A later analysis found that HLA-associated TCR beta chains were more clonally expanded and had lower generation probabilities than equally common non-associated chains. Several of the top co-occurrence clusters appeared to be linked to parvovirus B19, influenza, CMV and Epstein-Barr virus, according to a later analysis. For the cohort, immune exposure information was limited to CMV serostatus. A total of fewer than 200 TCR beta chains were listed by the study as associated with cytomegalovirus.

Including the terminal cysteine and phenylalanine, the CDR3 comprises 15 residues. The retained sequence is limited to the CDR3, 45 bases, with the frame set at the first base. The germline V gene supplies CDR1 SGHTA and CDR2 FQGNSA. The V end loses 5 bases and the J end loses 4 bases, and a stretch of 15 bases separates them. In regard to this clone: Its antigen remains unidentified.

The library came from the immunoSEQ multiplex PCR assay. For the multiplex PCR, a mixture combining 60 forward primers for TCR Vbeta segments and 13 reverse primers for TCR Jbeta segments was used. The CDR3 region of rearranged TCR beta genes was amplified from genomic DNA with a multiplex PCR assay. The Illumina HiSeq System was used to sequence the amplified TCR beta libraries as 87-base-pair reads. The authors processed their data as follows. Across the 500 to 750 repertoires, a later analysis counted roughly 77 million unique TCR beta chains, approximately 10 million of which were shared by at least two donors. A nearest-neighbor algorithm error-corrected the raw reads and collapsed the reads into unique sequences, merging closely related sequences to remove PCR and sequencing errors. To assign V, D and J gene segments, CDR3 sequences were aligned to IMGT reference sequences. For a sequence to be retained, a match of at least six nucleotides was required to both a V gene segment and a J gene segment. Rearrangements were called productive when the CDR3 lacked stop codons and stayed in frame with V and J; all others were non-productive. CDR3 was defined by IMGT convention, running from the second conserved V-encoded cysteine to the conserved J-encoded phenylalanine. The earlier analysis of about 560 of the donors excluded any sequence lacking an unambiguous match to a single V gene segment. In an earlier analysis of 450 to 700 of the donors, V segments were called functional above 56.7% productive rearrangements and were called segregating when the between-donor standard deviation exceeded 5%. A statistical classification framework was developed to diagnose cytomegalovirus status using the catalog of TCR beta chain sequences. V and J gene assignment, in a later analysis, came from comparing TCR nucleotide sequences with IMGT/GENE-DB human TR gene sequences. A later analysis assigned CDR3 sequences and most-parsimonious VDJ recombination scenarios with the TCRdist pipeline. In a later analysis, every TCR beta chain was defined by the combination of its CDR3 amino acid sequence and its V-gene family, and reads without a unique V-gene family were dropped. In a later analysis, 500 to 700 highly shared, low-generation-probability nucleotide sequences were removed to address suspected cross-contamination and a sequencing artifact. A later analysis calculated a clonal expansion index for each public chain from normalized within-repertoire ranks of inferred template counts. In a later analysis, generation probabilities were computed with a VDJ recombination model fitted to out-of-frame rearrangements, and the resulting probabilities were checked against IGoR. A later analysis scored TCR-TCR, TCR-HLA and TCR-CMV co-occurrence with hypergeometric tests, applying a repertoire-size bias correction to TCR pairs. In a later analysis, false discovery rates were estimated by permuting HLA or CMV assignments 20 times. In a later analysis, co-occurring TCRs were grouped using DBSCAN, and TCRdist sequence similarity was added for clustering within HLA-allele-positive subsets. For co-occurrence clustering, repertoires with fewer than 30,000 or more than 120,000 public chains were excluded, along with a handful of repertoires with anomalous nucleotide sharing. TCRdb holds this immuneACCESS table with in-frame rearrangements only. Some clones are missing; in checked studies, unresolved V genes explain under half, and the rest has no known cause. That table supplies the V and J calls and clone size; D and trimming were determined from the DNA. The table for this sample lists some 180,000 clones. The top ten constitute under 6.5% of the sample.

The cohort comprised some 680 healthy bone marrow donors. At the time of sampling, all cohort members were nominally healthy, though unrecorded immune exposures were likely present. The donor was CMV seronegative and belonged to the group of 350 to 400 seronegative cohort members. Every donor gave a peripheral blood sample, and the peripheral blood mononuclear cells from that sample were used for TCR beta sequencing. Genomic DNA was extracted from the blood cell samples with the Qiagen DNeasy Blood Extraction Kit. The rearranged chain carries TRBV7-2 and TRBJ1-5, with the D gene not confidently named. Sequences were obtained from PBMCs. The receptor was derived from a man aged 30 to 45 in good health and CMV-seronegative. The CDR3 loop reads CASSQHREPNQPQHF. The DNA reads as follows: TGTGCCAGCAGCCAACACCGGGAACCTAATCAGCCCCAGCATTTT.